Presented here are 8 T cell receptor beta chains from one specimen sequenced in a study of shared clonotypes between healthy human individuals. Profiled with immunoSEQ multiplex PCR; TCRdb holds only in-frame clones, not every one. The repertoire has about 680,000 clones, 92% of them found once; the top ten carry roughly 24%. Only CD45RO-negative cells positively selected for CCR7 counted as naive CD8 cells, so terminally differentiated effector memory CD45RA+ cells were excluded. The sample consisted of naive CD8+ T cells sorted from blood. The receptors derive from a man aged 30-40 years in good health.

This chain links TRBV29-1 with TRBJ2-7; tentative D call: TRBD2 (6 bases). Trimming pared 6 bases from V and 4 bases from J, leaving 22 bases between. Germline-derived CDR1 and CDR2 are SQVTM and ANQGSEA. The CDR3 has 15 amino acids. CDR3 sequence (DNA): TGCAGCGTGAACCTTGTACGGGGGACGGGGTACGAGCAGTACTTC. Protein sequence: CSVNLVRGTGYEQYF.

The chain combines TRBV29-1 with TRBJ2-3; unclear D gene. Germline V CDR1 and CDR2: SQVTM, ANQGSEA. V was clipped by 4 bases and J by 0 bases, with 14 bases between them. The CDR3 consists of 15 residues. The CDR3 coding sequence is TGCAGCGTTGTTATTAATAACCCGAGCACAGATACGCAGTATTTT. Translation: CSVVINNPSTDTQYF.

V is TRBV29-1 and J is TRBJ1-1, with a tentative D call TRBD1 (6 bases). V gave up 6 bases and J gave up 5 bases, with 16 bases separating them. CDR3 length: 13 amino acids. Per the germline V gene, CDR1 is SQVTM and CDR2 is ANQGSEA. The CDR3 sequence: CSVEGGERTEAFF. In DNA, the CDR3 is TGCAGCGTCGAGGGGGGGGAGAGGACTGAAGCTTTCTTT.

The J gene is TRBJ2-2, the V gene TRBV14; 10 nucleotides line up with TRBD1. The CDR3 covers 15 residues. The V segment lost 4 bases and the J segment 5 bases; nucleotides outside the gene matches: 4. Germline CDR1 is SGHDN and CDR2 is FVKESK. DNA of the CDR3: TGTGCCAGCAGCCTCCGGGACAGGGGTACCGGGGAGCTGTTTTTT. Encoded protein: CASSLRDRGTGELFF.

V usage is TRBV18 and J usage is TRBJ1-1; TRBD1 is a possible D gene (6 bases). The V gene's germline CDR1 is KGHSH and CDR2 LQKENI. Trimming left V 3 bases short and J 6 bases short, with 17 bases between. This CDR3 contains 15 residues. In DNA form, the CDR3 reads TGTGCCAGCTCACCTGGGGGACAAAAAGGCGCTGAAGCTTTCTTT. Translated: CASSPGGQKGAEAFF.

This sequence joins TRBV10-3 and TRBJ1-2, with 7 nucleotides matching TRBD1. The CDR3 totals 15 residues. V gave up 3 bases and J gave up 0 bases; unmatched junction bases: 4. Germline V CDR1 and CDR2: ENHRY, SYGVKD. CDR3 amino acids: CAISDAGQSNYGYTF. CDR3 nucleotide sequence: TGTGCCATCAGTGACGCGGGACAGTCTAACTATGGCTACACCTTC.

J is TRBJ1-5 and V is TRBV10-3; D unclear. Trimming pared 10 bases from V and 0 bases from J, leaving 7 bases between. Germline V gene sequence: CDR1 ENHRY, CDR2 SYGVKD. The CDR3 has 12 residues. CDR3 nucleotide sequence: TGTGCCACCGATGATAGCAATCAGCCCCAGCATTTT. Residues: CATDDSNQPQHF.

The rearrangement links TRBV14 to TRBJ2-7; TRBD2 matches at 9 bases. CDR1 is SGHDN and CDR2 is FVKESK in the germline V gene. With 5 bases clipped from V and 2 bases from J, the junction kept 7 bases outside the gene matches. This CDR3 spans 15 amino acids. This CDR3 reads CASSFSGSLTYEQYF. The CDR3 DNA reads as TGTGCCAGCAGCTTTAGCGGGAGCTTAACCTACGAGCAGTACTTC.